The clone carrying this T cell receptor beta chain appeared a few times. The germline V gene has CDR1 DFQATT and CDR2 SNEGSKA (reference sequence). V lost 6 bases, J lost 6 bases, and 16 bases lay in between. This CDR3 contains 13 residues. MiXCR, run by TCRdb on the RT-PCR reads, gives a single entry per CDR3 protein. This table has approximately 170,000 distinct CDR3 sequences, 24% appearing once. The data belong to a study of patients and donors after allogeneic stem cell transplantation. The TCR originated in a human donor who was either an allogeneic HSCT recipient or a stem cell or donor lymphocyte infusion donor (not recorded which). It is not recorded whose cells these are; they may come from a transplant donor. This sequence joins TRBV20-1 and TRBJ2-3, with D possibly being TRBD1 or TRBD2 (6 bases each). The sample comprised blood, either unsorted or a sorted T cell fraction (not recorded which). This CDR3 is CSAAPGAEDTQYF. The CDR3 DNA reads TGCAGTGCAGCCCCGGGGGCCGAGGATACGCAGTATTTT.